A selection of T cell receptor beta chains follows, all from one sample in a study of CD4+ T cells in melanoma. This table comes from immunoSEQ multiplex PCR, and its TCRdb copy is limited to in-frame clones, with some not included. The repertoire holds fewer than 150,000 clones, with over 90% as singletons. Receptors were obtained from a human donor with melanoma. CDR3s include the opening cysteine and the closing phenylalanine or tryptophan. D genes are given only for firm matches. Part of the rows lack a size; the others show once, few, many or a class for expanded clones.

size	V	J	D	CDR3	DNA
NA	TRBV5-1	TRBJ1-4	NA	CASSPPPPGREKLFF	TGCGCCAGCAGCCCACCCCCCCCGGGTCGGGAAAAACTGTTTTTT
NA	TRBV5-1	TRBJ1-1	TRBD1	CASSSDRLNTEAFF	TGCGCCAGCAGCTCGGACAGGCTGAACACTGAAGCTTTCTTT
once	TRBV7-7	TRBJ2-1	NA	CASSPQGSSYNEQFF	TGTGCTAGCAGCCCCCAGGGCAGCTCCTACAATGAGCAGTTCTTC
NA	TRBV10-3	TRBJ2-2	NA	CAISDRAGNTGELFF	TGTGCCATCAGTGATCGAGCGGGGAACACCGGGGAGCTGTTTTTT
NA	TRBV2	TRBJ2-4	NA	CASLTGLWGSAKNIQYF	TGTGCCAGCCTAACAGGGTTATGGGGCTCGGCCAAAAACATTCAGTACTTC
NA	TRBV30	TRBJ1-3	TRBD1	CAWRSGGSIGNTIYF	TGTGCCTGGAGGTCAGGGGGGTCAATTGGAAACACCATATATTTT
NA	TRBV18	TRBJ2-2	NA	CASSITGTQSGGTGELFF	TGTGCCAGCTCAATTACCGGGACGCAAAGCGGTGGCACCGGGGAGCTGTTTTTT
NA	TRBV19	TRBJ1-4	TRBD1	CTSTVRGDEKLFF	TGTACCAGTACAGTCAGGGGGGATGAAAAACTGTTTTTT
NA	TRBV6-6	TRBJ2-5	NA	CASSYRNQETQYF	TGTGCCAGCAGTTACCGGAACCAAGAGACCCAGTACTTC
NA	TRBV15	TRBJ1-2	NA	CATSTTPGRPSNYGYTF	TGTGCCACCAGCACGACGCCAGGGCGACCTTCTAACTATGGCTACACCTTC
NA	TRBV27	TRBJ2-3	TRBD2	CASSPYGGGGTDTQYF	TGTGCCAGCAGTCCCTATGGGGGGGGAGGCACAGATACGCAGTATTTT
NA	TRBV30	TRBJ2-1	TRBD1	CAWSRTGVNEQFF	TGTGCCTGGAGCCGGACAGGGGTGAATGAGCAGTTCTTC
NA	TRBV12-5	TRBJ1-1	TRBD1	CASGAWGQGSEAFF	TGTGCTAGTGGTGCTTGGGGACAGGGGTCTGAAGCTTTCTTT
NA	TRBV30	TRBJ1-6	TRBD1	CAWSVQPTGHSPLHF	TGTGCCTGGAGTGTACAGCCGACAGGGCATTCACCCCTCCACTTT
NA	TRBV30	TRBJ1-1	NA	CAWSVRGRRTEAFF	TGTGCCTGGAGTGTACGGGGCCGGCGGACTGAAGCTTTCTTT
NA	TRBV10-3	TRBJ2-1	TRBD2	CATRGLGAGGEQFF	TGTGCCACACGAGGACTAGGGGCGGGTGGGGAGCAGTTCTTC
NA	TRBV5-4	TRBJ1-6	NA	CASREGDNLFSPLHF	TGTGCCAGCAGGGAAGGGGACAACCTTTTTTCACCCCTCCACTTT
NA	TRBV11-3	TRBJ1-2	NA	CASSPKGQGYGYTF	TGTGCCAGCAGCCCGAAGGGGCAAGGCTATGGCTACACCTTC
NA	TRBV30	TRBJ1-1	NA	CAWSAGGLGYTEAFF	TGTGCCTGGAGTGCGGGGGGCCTAGGGTACACTGAAGCTTTCTTT
NA	TRBV27	TRBJ1-5	TRBD1	CASSLSGQGLYQPQHF	TGTGCCAGCAGTTTATCGGGACAGGGGCTATATCAGCCCCAGCATTTT
NA	TRBV27	TRBJ1-1	NA	CASKVGNTEAFF	TGTGCCAGCAAGGTGGGGAACACTGAAGCTTTCTTT
NA	TRBV18	TRBJ1-4	NA	CASSQTTGFNEKLFF	TGTGCCAGCTCACAAACCACAGGGTTTAATGAAAAACTGTTTTTT
NA	TRBV6-1	TRBJ1-2	TRBD1	CASSDYDRDRRNGYTF	TGTGCCAGCAGTGATTATGATCGGGACAGGAGAAATGGCTACACCTTC
NA	TRBV11-3	TRBJ2-1	TRBD2	CASSFGLAGASEQFF	TGTGCCAGCAGCTTCGGACTAGCGGGGGCTAGTGAGCAGTTCTTC
once	TRBV6-6	TRBJ1-2	NA	CASSYGEGRGYGYTF	TGTGCCAGCAGTTATGGGGAGGGGCGAGGCTATGGCTACACCTTC
once	TRBV5-8	TRBJ2-7	NA	CASSFFYEQYF	TGTGCCAGCAGCTTTTTCTACGAGCAGTACTTC